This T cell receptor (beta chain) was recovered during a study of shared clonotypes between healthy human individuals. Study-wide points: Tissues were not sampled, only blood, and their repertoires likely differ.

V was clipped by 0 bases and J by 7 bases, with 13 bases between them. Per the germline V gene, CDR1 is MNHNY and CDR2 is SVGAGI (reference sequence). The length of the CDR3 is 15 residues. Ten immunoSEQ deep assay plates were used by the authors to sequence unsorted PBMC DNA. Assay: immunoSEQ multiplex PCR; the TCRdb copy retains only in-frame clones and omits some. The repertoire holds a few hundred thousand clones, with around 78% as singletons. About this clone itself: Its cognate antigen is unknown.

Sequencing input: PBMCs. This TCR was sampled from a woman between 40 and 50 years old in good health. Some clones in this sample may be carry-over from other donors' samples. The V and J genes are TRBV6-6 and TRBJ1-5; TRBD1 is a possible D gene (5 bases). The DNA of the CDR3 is TGTGCCAGCAGTTACTCGGGGGAGGGTTGGCAGCCCCAGCATTTT. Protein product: CASSYSGEGWQPQHF.